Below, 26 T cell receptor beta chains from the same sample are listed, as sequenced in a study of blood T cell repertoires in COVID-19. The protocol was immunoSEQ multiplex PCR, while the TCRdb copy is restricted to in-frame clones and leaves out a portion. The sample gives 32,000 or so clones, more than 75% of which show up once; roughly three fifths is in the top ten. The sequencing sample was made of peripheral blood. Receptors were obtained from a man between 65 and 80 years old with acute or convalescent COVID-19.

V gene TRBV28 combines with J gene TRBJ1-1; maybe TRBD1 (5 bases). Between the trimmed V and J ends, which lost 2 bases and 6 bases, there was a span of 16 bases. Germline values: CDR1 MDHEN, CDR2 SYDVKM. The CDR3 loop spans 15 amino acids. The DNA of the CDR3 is TGTGCCAGCAGTTTACCATCTAGACAGCCACCTGAAGCTTTCTTT. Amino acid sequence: CASSLPSRQPPEAFF.

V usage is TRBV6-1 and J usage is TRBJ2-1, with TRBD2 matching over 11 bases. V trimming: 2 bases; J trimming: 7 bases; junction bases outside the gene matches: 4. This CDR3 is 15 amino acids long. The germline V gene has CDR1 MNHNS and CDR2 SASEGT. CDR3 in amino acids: CASSETSGSWNEQFF. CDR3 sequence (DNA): TGTGCCAGCAGTGAAACTAGCGGGAGCTGGAATGAGCAGTTCTTC.

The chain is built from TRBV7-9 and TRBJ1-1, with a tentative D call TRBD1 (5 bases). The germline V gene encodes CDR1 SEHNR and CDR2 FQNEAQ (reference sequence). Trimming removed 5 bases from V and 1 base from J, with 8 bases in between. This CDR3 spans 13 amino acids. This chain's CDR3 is CASSRQQNTEAFF. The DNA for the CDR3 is TGTGCCAGCAGCCGACAGCAGAACACTGAAGCTTTCTTT.

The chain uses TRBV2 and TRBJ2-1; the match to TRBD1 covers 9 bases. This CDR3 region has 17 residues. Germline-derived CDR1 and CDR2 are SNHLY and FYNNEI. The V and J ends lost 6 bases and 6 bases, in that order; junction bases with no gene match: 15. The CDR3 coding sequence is TGTGCCAGCAGCAATCAAGACCGGGACAGGGTCGCCAATGAGCAGTTCTTC. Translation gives CASSNQDRDRVANEQFF.

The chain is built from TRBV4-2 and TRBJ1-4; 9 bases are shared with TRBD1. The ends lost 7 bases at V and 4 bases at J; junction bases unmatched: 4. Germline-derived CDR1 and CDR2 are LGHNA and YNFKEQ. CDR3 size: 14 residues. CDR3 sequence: CASTRDRDNEKLFF. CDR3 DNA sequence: TGTGCCAGCACCAGGGACAGGGATAATGAAAAACTGTTTTTT.

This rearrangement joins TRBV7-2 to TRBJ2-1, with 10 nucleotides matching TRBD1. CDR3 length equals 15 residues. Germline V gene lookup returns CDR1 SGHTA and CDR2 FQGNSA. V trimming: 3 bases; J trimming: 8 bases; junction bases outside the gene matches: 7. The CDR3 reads CASSFVGDRGYEQFF. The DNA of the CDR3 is TGTGCCAGCAGCTTCGTTGGGGACAGGGGCTATGAGCAGTTCTTC. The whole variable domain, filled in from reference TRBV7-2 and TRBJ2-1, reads GAGVSQSPSNKVTEKGKDVELRCDPISGHTALYWYRQSLGQGLEFLIYFQGNSAPDKSGLPSDRFSAERTGGSVSTLTIQRTQQEDSAVYLCASSFVGDRGYEQFFGPGTRLTVL.

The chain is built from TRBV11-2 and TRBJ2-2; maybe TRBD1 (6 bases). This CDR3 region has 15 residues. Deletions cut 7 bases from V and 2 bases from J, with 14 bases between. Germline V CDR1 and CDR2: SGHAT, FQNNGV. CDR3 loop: CASTPPGVNTGELFF. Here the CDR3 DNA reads TGTGCCAGCACCCCCCCAGGGGTAAACACCGGGGAGCTGTTTTTT.

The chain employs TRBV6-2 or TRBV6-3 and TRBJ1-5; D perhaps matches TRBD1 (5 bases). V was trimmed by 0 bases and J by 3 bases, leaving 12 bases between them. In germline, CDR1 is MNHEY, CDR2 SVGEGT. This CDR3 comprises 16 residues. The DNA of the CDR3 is TGTGCCAGCAGTTACTCGGGGGGGATCGTCAATCAGCCCCAGCATTTT. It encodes CASSYSGGIVNQPQHF.

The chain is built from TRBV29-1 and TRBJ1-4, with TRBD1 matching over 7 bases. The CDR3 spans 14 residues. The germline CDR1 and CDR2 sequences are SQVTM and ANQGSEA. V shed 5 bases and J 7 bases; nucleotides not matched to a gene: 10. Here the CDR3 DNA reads TGCAGCGTTCGGGACAGTTCAACTCTTGAAAAACTGTTTTTT. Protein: CSVRDSSTLEKLFF.

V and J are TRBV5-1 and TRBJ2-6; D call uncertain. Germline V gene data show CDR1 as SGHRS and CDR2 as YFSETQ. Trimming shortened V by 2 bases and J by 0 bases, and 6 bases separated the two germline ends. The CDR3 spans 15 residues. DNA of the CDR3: TGCGCCAGCAGCTTCGACAACTCTGGGGCCAACGTCCTGACTTTC. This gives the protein CASSFDNSGANVLTF.

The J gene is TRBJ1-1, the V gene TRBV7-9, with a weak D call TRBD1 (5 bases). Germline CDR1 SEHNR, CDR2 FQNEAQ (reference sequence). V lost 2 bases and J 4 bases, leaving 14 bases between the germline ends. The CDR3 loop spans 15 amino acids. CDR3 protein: CASSLSGGGFTEAFF. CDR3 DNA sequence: TGTGCCAGCAGCTTAAGTGGGGGAGGCTTCACTGAAGCTTTCTTT.

The DNA of the CDR3 is TGTGCCAGTAGCAGAGGGTCCAGGGGCCAGAATGAAAAACTGTTTTTT. Protein product: CASSRGSRGQNEKLFF. The chain couples TRBV19 to TRBJ1-4; a possible D gene is TRBD1 (6 bases). The germline V gene has CDR1 LNHDA and CDR2 SQIVND (reference sequence). The CDR3 runs 16 residues. The V end was cut by 6 bases, the J end by 5 bases, with 19 bases between.

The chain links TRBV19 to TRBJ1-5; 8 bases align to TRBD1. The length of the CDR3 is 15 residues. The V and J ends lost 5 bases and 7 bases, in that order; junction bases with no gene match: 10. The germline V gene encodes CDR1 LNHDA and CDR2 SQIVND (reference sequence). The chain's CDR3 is CASSQGTGGSQPQHF. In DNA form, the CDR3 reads TGTGCCAGTAGTCAGGGGACAGGTGGAAGCCAGCCCCAGCATTTT.

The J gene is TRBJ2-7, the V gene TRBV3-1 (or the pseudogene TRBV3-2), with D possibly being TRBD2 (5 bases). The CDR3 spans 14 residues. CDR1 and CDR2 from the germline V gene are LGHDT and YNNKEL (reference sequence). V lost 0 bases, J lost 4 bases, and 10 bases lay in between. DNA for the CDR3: TGTGCCAGCAGCCAAGATAGTGGAGGTTACGAGCAGTACTTC. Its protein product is CASSQDSGGYEQYF.

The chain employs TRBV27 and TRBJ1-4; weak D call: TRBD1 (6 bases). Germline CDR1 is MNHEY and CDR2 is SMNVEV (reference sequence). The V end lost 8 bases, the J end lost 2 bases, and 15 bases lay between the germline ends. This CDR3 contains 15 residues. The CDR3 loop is CASGLDSGTNEKLFF. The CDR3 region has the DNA TGTGCCAGCGGCCTGGACAGCGGTACTAATGAAAAACTGTTTTTT.

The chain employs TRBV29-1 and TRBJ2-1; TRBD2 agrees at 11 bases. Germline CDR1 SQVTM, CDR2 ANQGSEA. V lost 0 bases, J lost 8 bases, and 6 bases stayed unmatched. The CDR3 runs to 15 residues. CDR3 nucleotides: TGCAGCGTTGAAGATAGAGGTAGCGGGAGGGATGAGCAGTTCTTC. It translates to CSVEDRGSGRDEQFF.

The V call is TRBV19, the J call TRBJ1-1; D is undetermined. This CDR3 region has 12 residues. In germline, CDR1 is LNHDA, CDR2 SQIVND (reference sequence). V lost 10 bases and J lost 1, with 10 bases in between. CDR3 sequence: CATFTRNTEAFF. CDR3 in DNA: TGTGCCACTTTCACTCGGAACACTGAAGCTTTCTTT. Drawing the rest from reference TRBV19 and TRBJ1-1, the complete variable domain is DGGITQSPKYLFRKEGQNVTLSCEQNLNHDAMYWYRQDPGQGLRLIYYSQIVNDFQKGDIAEGYSVSREKKESFPLTVTSAQKNPTAFYLCATFTRNTEAFFGQGTRLTVV.

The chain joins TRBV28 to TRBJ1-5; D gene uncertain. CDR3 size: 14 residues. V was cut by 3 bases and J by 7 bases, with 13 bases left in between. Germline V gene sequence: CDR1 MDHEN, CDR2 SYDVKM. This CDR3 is CASSFWESSQPQHF. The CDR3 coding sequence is TGTGCCAGCAGTTTTTGGGAGTCCAGCCAGCCCCAGCATTTT. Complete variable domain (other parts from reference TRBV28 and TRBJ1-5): DVKVTQSSRYLVKRTGEKVFLECVQDMDHENMFWYRQDPGLGLRLIYFSYDVKMKEKGDIPEGYSVSREKKERFSLILESASTNQTSMYLCASSFWESSQPQHFGDGTRLSIL.

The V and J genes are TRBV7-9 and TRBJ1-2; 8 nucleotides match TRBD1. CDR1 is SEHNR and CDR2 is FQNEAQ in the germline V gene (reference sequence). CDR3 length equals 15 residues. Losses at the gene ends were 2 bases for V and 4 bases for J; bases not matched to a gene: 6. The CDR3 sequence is CASSLILTGAYGYTF. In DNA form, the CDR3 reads TGTGCCAGCAGCTTAATACTGACAGGGGCCTATGGCTACACCTTC.

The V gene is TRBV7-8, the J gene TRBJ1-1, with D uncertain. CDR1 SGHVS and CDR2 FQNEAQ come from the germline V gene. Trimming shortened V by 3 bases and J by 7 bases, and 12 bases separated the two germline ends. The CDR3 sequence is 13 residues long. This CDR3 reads CASSFYGRDEAFF. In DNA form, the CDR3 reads TGTGCCAGCAGCTTCTACGGGAGGGATGAAGCTTTCTTT.

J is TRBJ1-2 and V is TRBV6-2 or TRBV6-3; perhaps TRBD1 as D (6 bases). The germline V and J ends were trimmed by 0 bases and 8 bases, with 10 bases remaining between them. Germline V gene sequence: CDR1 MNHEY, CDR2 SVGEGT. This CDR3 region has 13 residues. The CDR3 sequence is CASSYSHRAGYTF. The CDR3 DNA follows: TGTGCCAGCAGTTACTCCCACAGGGCGGGCTACACCTTC.

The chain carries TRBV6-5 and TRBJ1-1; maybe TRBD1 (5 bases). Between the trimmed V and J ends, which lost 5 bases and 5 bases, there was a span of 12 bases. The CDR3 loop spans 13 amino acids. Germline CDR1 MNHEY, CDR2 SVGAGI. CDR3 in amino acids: CASSLNGGTEAFF. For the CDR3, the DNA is TGTGCCAGCAGTCTCAATGGGGGGACTGAAGCTTTCTTT.

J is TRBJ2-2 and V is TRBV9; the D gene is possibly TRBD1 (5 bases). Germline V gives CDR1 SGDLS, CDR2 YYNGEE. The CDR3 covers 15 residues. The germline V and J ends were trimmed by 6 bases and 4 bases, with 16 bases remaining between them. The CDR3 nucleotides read TGTGCCAGCATCCCGAGCGACAGCTTCACCGGGGAGCTGTTTTTT. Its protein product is CASIPSDSFTGELFF.

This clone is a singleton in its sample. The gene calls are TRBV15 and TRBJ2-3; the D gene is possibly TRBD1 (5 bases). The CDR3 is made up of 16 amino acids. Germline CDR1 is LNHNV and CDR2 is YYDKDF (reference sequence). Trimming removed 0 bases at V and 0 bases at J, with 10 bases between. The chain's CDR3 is CATSRDRGFSTDTQYF. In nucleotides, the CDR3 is TGTGCCACCAGCAGAGATAGGGGATTTAGCACAGATACGCAGTATTTT.

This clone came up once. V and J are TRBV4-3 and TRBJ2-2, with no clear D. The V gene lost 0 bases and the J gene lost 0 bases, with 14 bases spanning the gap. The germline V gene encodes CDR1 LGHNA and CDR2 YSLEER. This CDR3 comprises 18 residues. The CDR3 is CASSQDPGSPANTGELFF. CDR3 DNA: TGCGCCAGCAGCCAAGATCCCGGGTCCCCCGCGAACACCGGGGAGCTGTTTTTT.

This CDR3 reads CASSRTGTSGSKQYF. CDR3 sequence (DNA): TGTGCCAGCAGCCGGACCGGGACTAGCGGTTCCAAGCAGTACTTC. The chain joins TRBV6-2 or TRBV6-3 to TRBJ2-7; TRBD2 matches 11 bases. The CDR3 length is 15 residues. Looked up from germline, CDR1 is MNHEY and CDR2 is SVGEGT. Trimming removed 6 bases from V and 8 bases from J; junction bases left unmatched: 12.